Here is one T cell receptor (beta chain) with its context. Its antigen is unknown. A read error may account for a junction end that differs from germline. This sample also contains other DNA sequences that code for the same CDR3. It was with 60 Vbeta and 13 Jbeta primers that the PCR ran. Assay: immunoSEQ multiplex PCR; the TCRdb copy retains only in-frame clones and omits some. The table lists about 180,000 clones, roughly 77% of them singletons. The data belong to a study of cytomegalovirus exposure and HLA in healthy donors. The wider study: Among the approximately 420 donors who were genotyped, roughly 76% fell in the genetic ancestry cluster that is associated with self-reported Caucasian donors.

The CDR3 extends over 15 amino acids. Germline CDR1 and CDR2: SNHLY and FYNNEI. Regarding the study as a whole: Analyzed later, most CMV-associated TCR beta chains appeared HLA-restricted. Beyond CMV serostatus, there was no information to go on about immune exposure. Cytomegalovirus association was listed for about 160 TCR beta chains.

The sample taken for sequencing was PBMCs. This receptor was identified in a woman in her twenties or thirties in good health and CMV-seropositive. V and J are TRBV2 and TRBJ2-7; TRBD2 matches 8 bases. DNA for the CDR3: TGTGCTAGCAGTGGTACTAGCGGTGCCTCAAGCGAGCAGTACTTC. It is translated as CASSGTSGASSEQYF.